This T cell receptor (beta chain) stems from a study of T cell responses to AZD1222 COVID-19 vaccine (dated by TCRdb to about 2021). About the investigation overall: A total of roughly 240 trial participants underwent TCR sequencing, of whom 207 received two doses of AZD1222 and around 26 received two doses of the MenACWY control vaccine. Trial participants were enrolled into age subgroups of 18-55, 56-69 and 70-plus years, which contained about 150, 27 and 61 TCR-sequenced participants, respectively.

Study-level results and caveats: Conclusions about previously exposed vaccinees are limited, since just a handful of AZD1222 recipients were seropositive for SARS-CoV-2 at baseline. The whole spike protein was spanned by vaccine-associated CD4 TCRs, and dominant responses were seen in regions 160-218 and 743-854. Because no day 14 peak-response samples were available, repertoires were characterized only after the peak T cell response. Reportedly, almost half of the unique spike-specific TCRs recognized epitopes lying outside the regions that are mutated in the B.1.351 and B.1.1.7 variants. The 56-69-year group was small, and its depth increase did not reach significance, likely because of low power. Spike-specific TCR breadth and depth rose significantly after two AZD1222 doses compared with day 0 and with MenACWY recipients. Most participants were white British and females outnumbered males, and the authors suggested that clonal diversity may have been underestimated.

The CDR3 regions of human TCRbeta chains were analyzed by immunosequencing. The authors processed their data as follows. Repertoire TCRs were matched against a reference library of SARS-CoV-2-specific TCRs generated with the MIRA antigen-specificity platform. Breadth was defined as the fraction of unique TCRs that were SARS-CoV-2-associated. Depth was defined as the fraction of total T cells that were SARS-CoV-2-associated. Using the MIRA data, every spike-specific TCR was mapped to the spike region that the TCR reacted to and assigned to either a CD4 or a CD8 class. Log10-transformed breadth and depth values were compared by one-way ANOVA with Sidak's multiple comparisons tests. As stored in TCRdb, this immuneACCESS dataset retains in-frame rearrangements with V and J assigned. A fraction of the clones does not appear; measured against another copy, unresolved V genes explain less than half of the discrepancy, and the remainder lacks a known reason. V and J calls and clone size come straight from that table; D and trimming were deduced from the DNA. The sample has around 130,000 clones on record, 89% of them singletons. The ten largest clonotypes hold roughly 8.9% of the sample.

Read against the paper, the sample's time point label means: about 28 days (+/-7) after the second vaccine dose. Because spike-specific TCR depth and breadth did not differ between the two schedules, AZD1222 recipients who got a second dose at roughly 4 weeks were pooled with those who got a second dose at roughly 12 weeks. Samples from vaccinated people were obtained from the UK trials COV001 and COV002, which included a single-blind randomized controlled phase 2/3 trial of AZD1222 (ChAdOx1 nCoV-19) in healthy adults. For TCRbeta chain sequencing, PBMC samples from trial participants were taken at day 0 and at day 28 after the second dose. The CDR3 numbers 13 residues from cysteine through phenylalanine. Here the CDR3 DNA is all that survives: 39 bases in frame from base 1. V lost 4 bases and J lost 5 bases; the stretch between them is 14 bases long. The germline V gene supplies CDR1 SQVTM and CDR2 ANQGSEA.

A word on this clone: The target of this receptor is not known. No much larger clone is present one base from it, and per-base qualities are unavailable.

The sequence came from an adult who received the AZD1222 COVID-19 vaccine. Recombination connected TRBV29-1 to TRBJ2-5; TRBD1 might be the D gene, on 6 matching bases. The material was peripheral blood, obtained 28 days after the second AZD1222 dose. The sequence in DNA is TGCAGCGTTGGTCTGATGGGGGCGGAGACCCAGTACTTC. Its translation reads: CSVGLMGAETQYF.